A selection of T cell receptor beta chains follows, all from one sample in a study of blood T cell repertoires in COVID-19. Here immunoSEQ multiplex PCR was the method, and the copy in TCRdb shows in-frame clones only, minus some. The table has 200,000 to 250,000 clones, about 90% seen once. The specimen was PBMCs or T cells enriched from blood (not recorded which). Receptor source: a man in his thirties or forties who had been exposed to COVID-19. Both conserved end residues are part of each CDR3. D genes are given only for firm matches.

j_call	v_call	d_call	cdr3_aa
TRBJ1-2	TRBV12-3/TRBV12-4	NA	CASSQRGNYGYTF
TRBJ2-2	TRBV2	NA	CASSDRLNTGELFF
TRBJ2-2	TRBV5-6	NA	CASSPGWTGELFF
TRBJ2-1	TRBV6-1	TRBD1	CASSASGTGDYNEQFF
TRBJ2-3	TRBV19	TRBD2	CAPPHWHPPRLAGGRTQYF
TRBJ2-1	TRBV14	TRBD2	CASSQASGGASSEQFF
TRBJ2-1	TRBV2	NA	CASSPLAGANNEQFF
TRBJ2-3	TRBV6-5	NA	CASTREGSGTDTQYF
TRBJ2-5	TRBV5-1	NA	CASSPLPQETQYF
TRBJ2-7	TRBV30	TRBD2	CAWSGKRGGYEQYF
TRBJ1-1	TRBV15	NA	CATTLGYRENTEAFF
TRBJ1-3	TRBV5-1	NA	CASSWAGGYSGNTIYF
TRBJ1-1	TRBV9	NA	CASSVGGAWNTEAFF
TRBJ2-6	TRBV4-3	NA	CASRGWDTSSGANVLTF
TRBJ1-2	TRBV15	NA	CATSRAGTYGYTF
TRBJ1-1	TRBV30	TRBD1	CAWQGDRGYNTEAFF
TRBJ1-2	TRBV9	TRBD1	CASSPGDSRTNYGYTF
TRBJ1-1	TRBV5-4	NA	CASSPEQVRKPEAFF
TRBJ2-3	TRBV3-1/TRBV3-2	TRBD2	CASSQDGQRGNTDTQYF
TRBJ1-6	TRBV2	NA	CASSDSHSPLHF
TRBJ2-3	TRBV5-1	NA	CASTPLRESTDTQYF
TRBJ1-4	TRBV4-1	NA	CASSHLLTQSGARVDEKLFF
TRBJ2-3	TRBV10-3	NA	CAIAKGGLNTDTQYF
TRBJ1-2	TRBV3-1/TRBV3-2	NA	CASSQDRPGRRYGYTF
TRBJ2-1	TRBV11-3	TRBD2	CASSSRTSGGPGDNEQFF
TRBJ2-3	TRBV27	NA	CASSLEDNHPDTQYF
TRBJ1-2	TRBV30	NA	CAWSELNGYGYTF
TRBJ2-7	TRBV30	TRBD1	CACLPRGGTGGDEQYF
TRBJ2-3	TRBV7-2	TRBD2	CASSLGGGADTQYF
TRBJ2-3	TRBV5-4	NA	CATGAGGSSRPDTQYF
TRBJ1-1	TRBV14	NA	CASSLIGGTSNTEAFF
TRBJ1-1	TRBV25-1	TRBD1	CASSEYGTGANTEAFF
TRBJ2-3	TRBV7-6	NA	CASSLAYGLDTQYF
TRBJ2-7	TRBV15	NA	CATSSPGQNYEQYF
TRBJ2-7	TRBV11-2	TRBD2	CASSLDLLTSGGFSKQYF
TRBJ2-6	TRBV6-4	TRBD2	CASSDSAGGPGANVLTF
TRBJ2-7	TRBV5-7	TRBD2	CASSSGLADSYEQYF
TRBJ1-2	TRBV7-2	NA	CASSLLSGFDYGYTF
TRBJ1-1	TRBV6-6	NA	CASSHVFGGLQNTEAFF
TRBJ1-6	TRBV16	TRBD1	CASSLQTGAGSPLHF
TRBJ2-7	TRBV5-1	NA	CASSLAGSEQYF
TRBJ2-2	TRBV4-3	TRBD2	CASSQELAGLTGELFF
TRBJ1-6	TRBV27	NA	CASSLGYRGDLLSSYNSPLHF
TRBJ2-1	TRBV15	NA	CATSTSLANEQFF
TRBJ2-5	TRBV7-6	TRBD2	CASTSGNQETQYF
TRBJ1-1	TRBV4-2	NA	CASSQEKPSHTEAFF
TRBJ2-7	TRBV6-1	TRBD2	CASSEYSGGAPNEQYF
TRBJ1-2	TRBV29-1	NA	CSVERSYGYTF